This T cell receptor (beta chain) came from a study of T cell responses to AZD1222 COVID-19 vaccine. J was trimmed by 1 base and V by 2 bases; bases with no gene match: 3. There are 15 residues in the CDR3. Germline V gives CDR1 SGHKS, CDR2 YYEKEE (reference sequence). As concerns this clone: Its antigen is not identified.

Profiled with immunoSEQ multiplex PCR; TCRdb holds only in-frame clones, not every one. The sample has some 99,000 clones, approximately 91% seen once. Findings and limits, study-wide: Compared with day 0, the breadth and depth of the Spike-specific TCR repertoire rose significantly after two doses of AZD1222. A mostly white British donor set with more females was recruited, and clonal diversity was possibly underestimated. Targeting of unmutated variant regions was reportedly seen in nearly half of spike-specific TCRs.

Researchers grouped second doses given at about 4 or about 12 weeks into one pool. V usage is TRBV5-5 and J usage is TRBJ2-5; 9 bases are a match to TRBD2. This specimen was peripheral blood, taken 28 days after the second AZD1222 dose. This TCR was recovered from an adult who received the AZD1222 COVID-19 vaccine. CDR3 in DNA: TGTGCCAGCAGCTTACTAGCGGGCCCCCAAGAGACCCAGTACTTC. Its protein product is CASSLLAGPQETQYF.